The clone carrying this T cell receptor (beta chain) was observed a handful of times. The whole isolated RNA underwent reverse transcription, so sequencing captured expressed TCRB transcripts. Clones were read by immunoSEQ multiplex PCR, and TCRdb kept only the in-frame ones, dropping some. This sample has under 300,000 clones, with about 30% found just once. CDR3 length equals 12 residues. V lost 2 bases, J lost 5 bases, and 7 bases lay in between. The germline CDR1 and CDR2 sequences are SGHAT and FQNNGV. The sample comes from a study of beta chain features in type 1 diabetes. Once sorted, every population was more than 98% pure.

Sequencing was carried out using central memory CD4+ T cells from blood. The TCR originated in a man in his thirties or forties in good health. This rearrangement joins TRBV11-2 to TRBJ2-7; D is unclear. CDR3 bases: TGTGCCAGCAGCTTATCTAGGAACGAGCAGTACTTC. Protein: CASSLSRNEQYF.